The 29 T cell receptor beta chains below all came from one sample that was sequenced in a study of blood T cells in healthy people across ages. The use of a sample-barcoded 5' primer and a J-beta primer mix characterized a second PCR of about 7 to 12 cycles. MiXCR, applied by TCRdb to the 5' RACE reads, yields one record per CDR3 protein. Of about 720,000 distinct CDR3 sequences in the sample, more than 20% are singletons; the top ten hold 3.7%. These data are also associated with another study on T cells of mothers and their children.

Sequenced sample: blood. Receptors were obtained from a boy aged 10-17 years in good health.

Only a few counts were recorded for this clonotype. The rearrangement uses TRBV5-1 and TRBJ2-5, with 9 bases lining up with TRBD1. CDR1 is SGHRS, CDR2 YFSETQ, per germline. The junction had 8 bases not matched to a gene; V was cut back by 4 bases and J by 4 bases. The CDR3 is 15 amino acids. CDR3 nucleotides: TGCGCCAGCAGCCTCGGACAGGGGTGGGCAGAGACCCAGTACTTC. Translating gives CASSLGQGWAETQYF.

In this sample, this clonotype turned up a few times. The chain joins TRBV28 to TRBJ2-1, with D tentatively TRBD2 (5 bases). Near its end, the DNA agrees better with TRBJ2-5, so the J call may be wrong. From germline, CDR1 is MDHEN and CDR2 SYDVKM. The CDR3 spans 14 residues. The CDR3 coding sequence is TGTGCCAGCAGTCTTGGACTGATCCAAGAGACCCAGTACTTC. Amino acid sequence: CASSLGLIQETQYF.

This clonotype was observed a few times. The rearrangement joins TRBV18 to TRBJ2-7; 7 positions match TRBD1. The CDR3 is made up of 13 amino acids. The germline V gene has CDR1 KGHSH and CDR2 LQKENI. The junction had 8 bases not matched to a gene; V was cut back by 6 bases and J by 6 bases. This chain's CDR3 is CASSGDSGAEQYF. CDR3 DNA: TGTGCCAGCTCCGGGGACAGCGGCGCCGAGCAGTACTTC.

The genes are TRBV7-2 and TRBJ1-4, with D tentatively TRBD1 (6 bases). V was trimmed by 4 bases and J by 2 bases, leaving 17 bases between them. Germline CDR1 and CDR2: SGHTA and FQGNSA. The CDR3 has 17 amino acids. The CDR3 bases are TGTGCCAGCAGCTACCTGGGGGCAGGAGCTACTAATGAAAAACTGTTTTTT. It codes for CASSYLGAGATNEKLFF.

This clonotype was seen a few times. The chain combines TRBV11-2 with TRBJ2-7; D is unclear. This CDR3 contains 14 residues. Germline-derived CDR1 and CDR2 are SGHAT and FQNNGV. Between the trimmed V and J ends, which lost 1 base and 3 bases, there was a span of 10 bases. The CDR3 here is CASSLVWSDYEQYF. The CDR3, as DNA: TGTGCCAGCAGCTTAGTCTGGTCTGACTACGAGCAGTACTTC.

The chain has TRBV4-3 and TRBJ2-7; D ambiguous. Germline CDR1 LGHNA, CDR2 YSLEER. The CDR3 totals 14 residues. Trimming pared 3 bases from V and 5 bases from J, leaving 14 bases between. DNA for the CDR3: TGCGCCAGCAGCCAGGAGATGGTGAGCAACGAGCAGTACTTC. It codes for CASSQEMVSNEQYF.

The chain links TRBV2 to TRBJ2-7, with D tentatively TRBD1 or TRBD2 (5 bases each). The V end lost 4 bases, the J end lost 1 base, and 17 bases lay between the germline ends. The CDR3 spans 16 residues. Germline assignment: CDR1 SNHLY and CDR2 FYNNEI. The CDR3 here is CASSGSGTRGSYEQYF. The CDR3 DNA is TGTGCCAGCAGTGGGTCAGGGACCCGAGGTTCCTACGAGCAGTACTTC.

Points on this clonotype: One junction end disagrees with the germline gene, perhaps due to a read error. CDR3 in amino acids: CASRLAGGVAKNIQYF. DNA for the CDR3: TGTGCCAGCAGACTAGCGGGAGGGGTGGCCAAAAACATTCAGTATTTC. This chain links TRBV28 with TRBJ2-4; TRBD2 agrees at 13 bases. The CDR3 has 16 amino acids. CDR1 and CDR2 (germline): MDHEN, SYDVKM.

This clonotype has only a few counts. V and J are TRBV3-1 and TRBJ1-5, with D possibly being TRBD1 (5 bases). V gave up 5 bases and J gave up 1 base, with 12 bases separating them. The germline CDR1 and CDR2 sequences are LGHDT and YNNKEL (reference sequence). The CDR3 is 15 amino acids. The CDR3 sequence is CASSAQGTSNQPQHF. The CDR3 DNA reads TGTGCCAGCAGCGCCCAGGGAACGAGCAATCAGCCCCAGCATTTT.

V and J are TRBV20-1 and TRBJ2-7, with 10 nucleotides matching TRBD2. The CDR3 runs 14 residues. Losses at the gene ends were 5 bases for V and 3 bases for J; bases not matched to a gene: 7. In germline, CDR1 is DFQATT, CDR2 SNEGSKA (reference sequence). The CDR3 nucleotides read TGCAGTGCTCCTAGCGGGAGCGATCTCTACGAGCAGTACTTC. The encoded protein is CSAPSGSDLYEQYF.

In this sample, this clonotype turned up many times. CDR3 sequence: CASSYQDRGGEQYF. CDR3 DNA: TGTGCCAGCAGTTACCAGGACAGGGGTGGTGAGCAGTACTTC. The chain carries TRBV6-5 and TRBJ2-7, with TRBD1 matching over 9 bases. Germline lookup yields CDR1 MNHEY and CDR2 SVGAGI. V shed 2 bases, J shed 7 bases, and the junction held 6 bases outside the gene matches. The CDR3 covers 14 residues.

This rearrangement joins TRBV7-9 to TRBJ2-1; D assignment may be TRBD1 or TRBD2 (5 bases each). V lost 1 base, J lost 10 bases, and 14 bases lay in between. Germline assignment: CDR1 SEHNR and CDR2 FQNEAQ (reference sequence). This CDR3 comprises 14 residues. CDR3 nucleotide sequence: TGTGCCAGCAGCTTAGACGGGACCGCGCACGAGCAGTTCTTC. Its translation: CASSLDGTAHEQFF.

This clonotype occurred a few times. This chain links TRBV4-3 with TRBJ2-2; the D is unclear. Germline V gene sequence: CDR1 LGHNA, CDR2 YSLEER. The V gene lost 0 bases and the J gene lost 5 bases, with 7 bases spanning the gap. CDR3 length: 14 residues. The CDR3 DNA reads TGCGCCAGCAGCCAAGATTGGAGTACCGGGGAGCTGTTTTTT. The encoded protein is CASSQDWSTGELFF.

V and J are TRBV18 and TRBJ2-3; a possible D gene is TRBD1 (6 bases). There are 16 residues in the CDR3. The V gene's germline CDR1 is KGHSH and CDR2 LQKENI. The V end was cut by 6 bases, the J end by 2 bases, with 18 bases between. The DNA for the CDR3 is TGTGCCAGCTCGCAAACACAGGGTTTATTCACAGATACGCAGTATTTT. Amino acid sequence: CASSQTQGLFTDTQYF. Using reference TRBV18 and TRBJ2-3 for the parts outside the CDR3, the full variable domain is NAGVMQNPRHLVRRRGQEARLRCSPMKGHSHVYWYRQLPEEGLKFMVYLQKENIIDESGMPKERFSAEFPKEGPSILRIQQVVRGDSAAYFCASSQTQGLFTDTQYFGPGTRLTVL.

J is TRBJ2-1 and V is TRBV5-1, with a weak D call TRBD1 (5 bases). The tail of the sequence fits TRBJ2-5 better, so the J call may be wrong. The CDR3 has 13 amino acids. Germline CDR1 reads SGHRS; CDR2 reads YFSETQ. CDR3 sequence reads: CASSLFRAETQYF. In DNA form, the CDR3 reads TGCGCCAGCAGCTTGTTCAGGGCGGAGACCCAGTACTTC.

This chain connects TRBV20-1 to TRBJ1-2; TRBD1 might be the D (6 bases). Germline lookup yields CDR1 DFQATT and CDR2 SNEGSKA (reference sequence). The germline V and J ends were trimmed by 3 bases and 4 bases, with 15 bases remaining between them. This CDR3 is 14 amino acids long. CDR3 region: CSARGGAAGYGYTF. The CDR3 nucleotides read TGCAGTGCTAGGGGGGGGGCAGCCGGCTATGGCTACACCTTC.

V and J are TRBV7-9 and TRBJ2-4, with 12 bases that match TRBD2. The germline gives CDR1 SEHNR, CDR2 FQNEAQ (reference sequence). The length of the CDR3 is 19 residues. J was trimmed by 0 bases and V by 8 bases; bases with no gene match: 14. CDR3 region: CASGRLAGELLEAKNIQYF. The CDR3 nucleotides read TGTGCCAGCGGCCGACTAGCGGGAGAGTTGTTGGAAGCCAAAAACATTCAGTACTTC.

With respect to this clonotype: The junction differs from germline at one of its ends, possibly a read error. The V gene is TRBV7-2, the J gene TRBJ2-3; a possible D gene is TRBD1 (5 bases). Germline CDR1 and CDR2: SGHTA and FQGNSA. CDR3 length: 12 residues. CDR3 coding DNA: TGTGCCAGCAACTTACGGCAGGGAACGCAGTATTTT. Amino acids: CASNLRQGTQYF.

J is TRBJ1-4 and V is TRBV27, with D perhaps matching TRBD1 (5 bases). Trimming took off 6 bases at V and 6 bases at J, with 14 bases between the two ends. This CDR3 has 14 amino acids. The germline gives CDR1 MNHEY, CDR2 SMNVEV (reference sequence). CDR3 coding DNA: TGTGCCAGCAGAGGGGCAGGGTGGTATGAAAAACTGTTTTTT. Its protein product is CASRGAGWYEKLFF. Together with reference TRBV27 and TRBJ1-4, the CDR3 gives the full variable domain: EAQVTQNPRYLITVTGKKLTVTCSQNMNHEYMSWYRQDPGLGLRQIYYSMNVEVTDKGDVPEGYKVSRKEKRNFPLILESPSPNQTSLYFCASRGAGWYEKLFFGSGTQLSVL.

J is TRBJ2-1 and V is TRBV7-9, with a possible D match to TRBD1 (5 bases). V lost 6 bases and J 0 bases, leaving 15 bases between the germline ends. The CDR3 length is 16 residues. Germline V gives CDR1 SEHNR, CDR2 FQNEAQ (reference sequence). CDR3 coding DNA: TGTGCCAGCAGATCGGTTGACAGCAGCTCCTACAATGAGCAGTTCTTC. Translating gives CASRSVDSSSYNEQFF. The full variable domain, rest sourced from reference TRBV7-9 and TRBJ2-1, is DTGVSQNPRHKITKRGQNVTFRCDPISEHNRLYWYRQTLGQGPEFLTYFQNEAQLEKSRLLSDRFSAERPKGSFSTLEIQRTEQGDSAMYLCASRSVDSSSYNEQFFGPGTRLTVL.

On this clonotype: Sequence at one end of the junction differs from germline and may be a read error. This chain links TRBV12-3 or TRBV12-4 with TRBJ1-2, with D tentatively TRBD1 (5 bases). The CDR3 loop spans 12 amino acids. In DNA form, the CDR3 reads TGTGTCAGCAGGTCACGGGGGGTTGGCTACACCTTC. Translation: CVSRSRGVGYTF.

The chain combines TRBV12-3 or TRBV12-4 with TRBJ2-1; TRBD1 agrees at 8 bases. The CDR3 extends over 15 amino acids. With 2 bases clipped from V and 8 bases from J, the junction kept 8 bases outside the gene matches. The CDR3 coding sequence is TGTGCCAGCAGTTTAAGGCAGGGGGCGCGTGATGAGCAGTTCTTC. Translation: CASSLRQGARDEQFF.

The CDR3 region is CASSFGTAVEKLFF. The DNA for the CDR3 is TGTGCCAGCAGCTTCGGGACGGCCGTCGAAAAACTGTTTTTT. This chain connects TRBV7-9 to TRBJ1-4; maybe TRBD1 (5 bases). The ends were cut back, 3 bases at V and 8 bases at J, with 13 bases in the middle. CDR3 length: 14 residues. Germline V CDR1 and CDR2: SEHNR, FQNEAQ (reference sequence).

In this sample, this clonotype turned up a few times. The V call is TRBV29-1, the J call TRBJ2-1; D unclear. The CDR3 sequence is 12 residues long. The ends were cut back, 1 base at V and 9 bases at J, with 10 bases in the middle. CDR1 SQVTM and CDR2 ANQGSEA come from the germline V gene. In DNA, the CDR3 is TGCAGCGTTGAAGGACTTAACCCTGAGCAGTTCTTC. Encoded protein: CSVEGLNPEQFF.

This clonotype was seen a single time. The chain employs TRBV6-2 or TRBV6-3 and TRBJ1-2, with TRBD1 as a possible D gene (6 bases). V lost 6 bases, J lost 3 bases, and 11 bases lay in between. Germline CDR1 is MNHEY and CDR2 is SVGEGT. This CDR3 contains 13 residues. The CDR3: CASRTTGYYGYTF. DNA for the CDR3: TGTGCCAGCAGAACAACAGGGTACTATGGCTACACCTTC.

The chain uses TRBV28 and TRBJ2-7; 9 bases line up with TRBD1. This CDR3 region has 15 residues. Germline-derived CDR1 and CDR2 are MDHEN and SYDVKM. Germline trimming cut 7 bases from V and 3 bases from J; bases unmatched to any gene: 10. This CDR3 reads CASTSGTGTFYEQYF. In nucleotides, the CDR3 is TGTGCCAGCACTTCCGGGACAGGGACTTTCTACGAGCAGTACTTC.

This clonotype was counted a few times. The chain uses TRBV12-3 or TRBV12-4 and TRBJ2-1, with D possibly matching TRBD2 (6 bases). This CDR3 contains 15 residues. The germline V and J ends were trimmed by 7 bases and 2 bases, with 15 bases remaining between them. This chain's CDR3 is CASTPSDRAYNEQFF. The CDR3, as DNA: TGTGCCAGCACCCCTAGCGACCGGGCCTACAATGAGCAGTTCTTC.

The chain is built from TRBV4-3 and TRBJ1-1; weak D call: TRBD1 (5 bases). V was pared by 0 bases and J by 0 bases, with 8 bases between. Germline CDR1 and CDR2: LGHNA and YSLEER. The CDR3 totals 15 residues. The CDR3 coding sequence is TGCGCCAGCAGCCAAGATCGGGACCTGAACACTGAAGCTTTCTTT. It encodes CASSQDRDLNTEAFF.

The chain recombines TRBV7-6 with TRBJ1-1; D call uncertain. The germline V gene has CDR1 SGHVS and CDR2 FNYEAQ. V was pared by 10 bases and J by 3 bases, with 12 bases between. This CDR3 contains 12 residues. The DNA of the CDR3 is TGTGCCACGACCGACGATCACACTGAAGCTTTCTTT. Translation gives CATTDDHTEAFF.